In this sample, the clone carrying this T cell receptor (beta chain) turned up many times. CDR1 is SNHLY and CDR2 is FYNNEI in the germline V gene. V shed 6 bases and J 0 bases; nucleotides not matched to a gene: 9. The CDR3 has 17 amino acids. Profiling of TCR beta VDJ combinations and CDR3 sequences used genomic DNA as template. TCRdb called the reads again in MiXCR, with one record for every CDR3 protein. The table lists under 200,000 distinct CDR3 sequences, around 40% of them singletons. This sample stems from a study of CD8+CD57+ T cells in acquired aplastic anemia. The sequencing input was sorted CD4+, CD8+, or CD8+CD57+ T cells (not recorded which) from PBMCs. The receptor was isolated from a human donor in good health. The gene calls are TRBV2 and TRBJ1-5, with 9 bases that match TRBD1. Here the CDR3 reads CASRGDRASYSNQPQHF. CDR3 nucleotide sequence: TGTGCCAGCAGGGGGGACAGGGCCTCTTATAGCAATCAGCCCCAGCATTTT.